This TCR beta chain was documented in a study of OX40 agonist ivuxolimab in advanced cancers. Generated by immunoSEQ multiplex PCR, the TCRdb table keeps only in-frame clones and is missing some. The table records approximately 65,000 clones, over 85% of them present only once. Peripheral blood came from all dose cohorts at three timepoints. As regards this clone: The target antigen is unknown.

The CDR3 consists of 14 residues. The germline gives CDR1 SGHRS, CDR2 YFSETQ. The ends lost 4 bases at V and 4 bases at J; junction bases unmatched: 5. The study, taken as a whole, reports: Fewer expanded clones were found on average in CD4+ than in CD8+ T cells.

This TCR came from an adult with an advanced solid tumor such as melanoma, head and neck, liver or kidney cancer. Sequences were derived from CD4+ or CD8+ T cells sorted from blood, sampled in a trial of the OX40 agonist ivuxolimab. The rearrangement joins TRBV5-1 to TRBJ2-7, with TRBD1 identical over 10 bases. In DNA form, the CDR3 reads TGCGCCAGCAGCCCGACAGGGGGCGGGTACGAGCAGTACTTC. It encodes CASSPTGGGYEQYF.